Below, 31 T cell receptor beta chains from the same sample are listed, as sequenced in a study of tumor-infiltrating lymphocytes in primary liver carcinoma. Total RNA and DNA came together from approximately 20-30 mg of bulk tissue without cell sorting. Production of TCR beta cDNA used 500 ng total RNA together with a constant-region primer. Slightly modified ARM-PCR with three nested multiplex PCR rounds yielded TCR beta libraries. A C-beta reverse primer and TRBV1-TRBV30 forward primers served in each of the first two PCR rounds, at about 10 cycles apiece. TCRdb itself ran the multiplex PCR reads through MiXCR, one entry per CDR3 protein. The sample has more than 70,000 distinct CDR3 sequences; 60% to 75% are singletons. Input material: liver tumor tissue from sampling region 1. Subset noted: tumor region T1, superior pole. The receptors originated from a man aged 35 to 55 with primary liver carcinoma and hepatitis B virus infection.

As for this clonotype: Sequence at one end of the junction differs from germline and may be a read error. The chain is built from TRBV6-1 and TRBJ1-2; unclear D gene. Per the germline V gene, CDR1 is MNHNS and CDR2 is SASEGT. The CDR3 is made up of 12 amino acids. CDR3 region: CASRRNNYGYTF. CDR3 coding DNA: TGTGCCAGCAGGCGGAACAACTATGGCTACACCTTT.

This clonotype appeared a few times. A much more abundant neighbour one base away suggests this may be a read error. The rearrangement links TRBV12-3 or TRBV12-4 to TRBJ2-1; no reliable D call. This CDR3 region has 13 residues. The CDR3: CARRPQGYNGQFF. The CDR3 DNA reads TGTGCCAGGAGACCCCAAGGGTACAATGGGCAGTTCTTC.

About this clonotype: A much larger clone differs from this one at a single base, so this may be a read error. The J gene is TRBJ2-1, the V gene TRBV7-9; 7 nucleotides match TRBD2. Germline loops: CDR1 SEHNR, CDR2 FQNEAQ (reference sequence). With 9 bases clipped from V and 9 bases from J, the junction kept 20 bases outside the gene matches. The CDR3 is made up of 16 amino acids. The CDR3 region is CARSPPSGHKSGEQFF. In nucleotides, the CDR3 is TGTGCCAGGAGCCCTCCTAGCGGCCACAAGTCAGGTGAGCAGTTCTTC. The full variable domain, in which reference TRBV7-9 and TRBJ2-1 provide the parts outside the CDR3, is DTGVSQNPRHKITKRGQNVTFRCDPISEHNRLYWYRQTLGQGPEFLTYFQNEAQLEKSRLLSDRFSAERPKGSFSTLEIQRTEQGDSAMYLCARSPPSGHKSGEQFFGPGTRLTVL.

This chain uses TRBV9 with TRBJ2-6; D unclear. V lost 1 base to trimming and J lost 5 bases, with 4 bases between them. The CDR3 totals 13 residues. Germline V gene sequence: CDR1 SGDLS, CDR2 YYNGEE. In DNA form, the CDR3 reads TGTGCCAGCAGCGTATCTTGGGCCAACGTCCTGACTTTC. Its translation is CASSVSWANVLTF.

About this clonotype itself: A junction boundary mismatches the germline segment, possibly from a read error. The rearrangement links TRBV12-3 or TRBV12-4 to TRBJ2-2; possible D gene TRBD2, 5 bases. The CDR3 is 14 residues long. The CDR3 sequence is CVSSLGAYTGELFF. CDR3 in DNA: TGTGTCAGCAGTTTAGGAGCGTACACCGGGGAACTGTTTTTT.

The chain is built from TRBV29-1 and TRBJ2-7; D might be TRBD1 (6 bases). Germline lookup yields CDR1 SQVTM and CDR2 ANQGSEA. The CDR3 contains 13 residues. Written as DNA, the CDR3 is TGCAGTGCAAGGCGGACAGTCCATAACGAGCAGTACTTC. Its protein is CSARRTVHNEQYF.

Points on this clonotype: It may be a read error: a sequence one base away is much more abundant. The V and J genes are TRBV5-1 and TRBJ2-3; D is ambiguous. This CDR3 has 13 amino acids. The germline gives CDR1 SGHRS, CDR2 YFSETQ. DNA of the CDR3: TGCGCCAGCAACGTGGAATTCACAAATACGCAGTATTTT. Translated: CASNVEFTNTQYF. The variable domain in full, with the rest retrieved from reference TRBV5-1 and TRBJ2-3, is KAGVTQTPRYLIKTRGQQVTLSCSPISGHRSVSWYQQTPGQGLQFLFEYFSETQRNKGNFPGRFSGRQFSNSRSEMNVSTLELGDSALYLCASNVEFTNTQYFGPGTRLTVL.

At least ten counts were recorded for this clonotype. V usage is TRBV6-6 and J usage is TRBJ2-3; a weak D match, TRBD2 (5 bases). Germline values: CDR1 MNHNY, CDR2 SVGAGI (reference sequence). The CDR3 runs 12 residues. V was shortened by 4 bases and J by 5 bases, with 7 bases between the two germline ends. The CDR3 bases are TGTGCCAGCAGTTGGGAGCGAGATACGCAGTATTTT. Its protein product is CASSWERDTQYF.

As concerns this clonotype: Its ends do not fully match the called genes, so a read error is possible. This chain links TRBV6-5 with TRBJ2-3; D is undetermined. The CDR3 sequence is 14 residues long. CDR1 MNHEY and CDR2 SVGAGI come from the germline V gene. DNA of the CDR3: TGTGCCAGTAGTTACTCGCACTACGCAGATACGCAGTATTTT. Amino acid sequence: CASSYSHYADTQYF.

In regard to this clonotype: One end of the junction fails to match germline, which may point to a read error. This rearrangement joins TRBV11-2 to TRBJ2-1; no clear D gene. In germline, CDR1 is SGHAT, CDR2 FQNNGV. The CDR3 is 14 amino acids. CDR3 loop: CAGSLPQAYNEQFF. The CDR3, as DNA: TGTGCCGGCAGCTTACCTCAAGCCTACAATGAACAGTTCTTC.

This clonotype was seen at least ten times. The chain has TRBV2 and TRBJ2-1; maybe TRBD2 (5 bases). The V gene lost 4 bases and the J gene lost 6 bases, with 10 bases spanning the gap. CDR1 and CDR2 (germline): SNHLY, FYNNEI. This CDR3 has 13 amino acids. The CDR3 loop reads CASSAIEGNEQFF. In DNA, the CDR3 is TGTGCCAGCAGTGCTATCGAGGGCAATGAGCAGTTCTTC.

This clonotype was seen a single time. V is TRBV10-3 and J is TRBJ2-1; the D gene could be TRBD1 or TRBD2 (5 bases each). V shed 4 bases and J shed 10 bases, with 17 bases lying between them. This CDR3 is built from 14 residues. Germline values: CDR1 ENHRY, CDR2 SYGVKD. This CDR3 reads CAISGRGEGEEQFF. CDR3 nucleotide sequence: TGTGCCATCAGTGGAAGGGGAGAGGGAGAAGAGCAGTTCTTC.

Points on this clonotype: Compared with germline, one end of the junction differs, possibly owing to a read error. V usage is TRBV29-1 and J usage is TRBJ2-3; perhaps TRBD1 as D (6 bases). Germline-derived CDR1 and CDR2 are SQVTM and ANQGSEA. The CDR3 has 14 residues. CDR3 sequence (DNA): TGCAGCGTTGAAAACAGGGATGACACAGATACGCAGTTTTTT. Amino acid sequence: CSVENRDDTDTQFF.

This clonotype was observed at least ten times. The CDR3, as DNA: TGTGCCAGCAGTTTGTTGATTCGACAGTTCGGGGTATCTGGGACCTATAGCAATCAGCCCCAGCATTTT. It is translated as CASSLLIRQFGVSGTYSNQPQHF. This rearrangement joins TRBV12-3 or TRBV12-4 to TRBJ1-5; the D gene is possibly TRBD1 (5 bases). This CDR3 has 23 amino acids. The V gene lost 3 bases and the J gene lost 0 bases, with 33 bases spanning the gap.

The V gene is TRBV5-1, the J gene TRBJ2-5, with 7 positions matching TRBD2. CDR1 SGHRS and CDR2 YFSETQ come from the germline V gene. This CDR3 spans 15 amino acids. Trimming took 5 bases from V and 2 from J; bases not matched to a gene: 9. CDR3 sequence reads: CASSSLGGSQETQYF. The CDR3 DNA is TGCGCCAGCAGTTCGTTAGGCGGGAGTCAAGAGACCCAGTACTTC.

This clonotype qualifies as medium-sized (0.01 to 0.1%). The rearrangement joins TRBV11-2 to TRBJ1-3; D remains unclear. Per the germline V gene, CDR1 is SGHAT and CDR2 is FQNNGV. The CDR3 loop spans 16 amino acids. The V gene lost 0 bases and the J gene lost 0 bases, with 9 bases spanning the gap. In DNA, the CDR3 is TGTGCCAGCAGCTTAGATCTAGACTACTCTGGAAACACCATATATTTT. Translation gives CASSLDLDYSGNTIYF.

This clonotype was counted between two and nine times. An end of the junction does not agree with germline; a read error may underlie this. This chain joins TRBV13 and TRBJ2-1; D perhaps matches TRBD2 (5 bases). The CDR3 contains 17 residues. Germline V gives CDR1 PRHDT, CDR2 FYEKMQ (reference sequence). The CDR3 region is CASSLGGGRRSYNEQLF. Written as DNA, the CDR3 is TGTGCCAGCAGCTTAGGCGGAGGCAGAAGGTCCTACAATGAGCAGTTATTC.

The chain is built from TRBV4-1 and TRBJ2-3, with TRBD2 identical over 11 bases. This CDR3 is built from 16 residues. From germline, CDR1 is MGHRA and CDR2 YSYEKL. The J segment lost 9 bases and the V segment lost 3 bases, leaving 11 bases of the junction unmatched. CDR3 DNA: TGCGCCAGCAGCCATGGACTAGCGGGCCCCTGGGCGACGCAGTATTTT. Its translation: CASSHGLAGPWATQYF.

This chain's CDR3 is CASTRGRNYGHTF. The CDR3 bases are TGTGCCAGCACCCGGGGTCGGAACTATGGTCACACCTTC. The V and J genes are TRBV11-2 and TRBJ1-2; no firm D call. The CDR3 spans 13 residues. CDR1 is SGHAT, CDR2 FQNNGV, per germline. Trimming took off 7 bases at V and 12 bases at J, with 21 bases between the two ends.

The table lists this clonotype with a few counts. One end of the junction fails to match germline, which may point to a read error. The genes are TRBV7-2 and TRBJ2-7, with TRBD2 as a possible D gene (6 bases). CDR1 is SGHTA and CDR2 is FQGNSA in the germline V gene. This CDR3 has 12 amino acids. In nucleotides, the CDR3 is TGTGACAGCAGCTCGGGGGTATACGAGCAGTACTTC. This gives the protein CDSSSGVYEQYF.

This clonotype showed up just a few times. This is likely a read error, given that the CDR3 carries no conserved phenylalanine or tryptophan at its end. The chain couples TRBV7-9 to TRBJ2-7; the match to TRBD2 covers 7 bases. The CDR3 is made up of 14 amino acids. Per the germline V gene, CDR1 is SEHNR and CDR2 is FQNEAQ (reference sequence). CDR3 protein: CASTLGDYSYEQYI. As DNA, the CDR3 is TGTGCCAGCACCTTAGGGGACTATTCCTACGAGCAGTACATC.

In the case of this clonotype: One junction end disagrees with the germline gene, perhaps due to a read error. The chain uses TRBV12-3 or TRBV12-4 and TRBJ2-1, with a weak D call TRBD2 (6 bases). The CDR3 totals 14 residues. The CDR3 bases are TGTGGCAGCCGCGGACAAGCGGGTCCCAATGAGCAGTTCTTC. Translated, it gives CGSRGQAGPNEQFF.

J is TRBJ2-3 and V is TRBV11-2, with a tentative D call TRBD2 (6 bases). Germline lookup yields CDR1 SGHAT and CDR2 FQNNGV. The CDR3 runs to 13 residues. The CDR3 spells CVTRKASADTQYF. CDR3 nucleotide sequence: TGTGTCACCCGCAAAGCTAGCGCGGATACGCAGTATTTT. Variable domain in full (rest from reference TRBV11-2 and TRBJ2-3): EAGVAQSPRYKIIEKRQSVAFWCNPISGHATLYWYQQILGQGPKLLIQFQNNGVVDDSQLPKDRFSAERLKGVDSTLKIQPAKLEDSAVYLCVTRKASADTQYFGPGTRLTVL.

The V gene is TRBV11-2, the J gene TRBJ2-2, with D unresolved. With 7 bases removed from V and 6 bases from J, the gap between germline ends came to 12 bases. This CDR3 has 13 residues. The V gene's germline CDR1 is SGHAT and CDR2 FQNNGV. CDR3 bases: TGTGCCAGCAACTCTCAATCCCCCGGGGAGCTGTTTTTT. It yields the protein CASNSQSPGELFF.

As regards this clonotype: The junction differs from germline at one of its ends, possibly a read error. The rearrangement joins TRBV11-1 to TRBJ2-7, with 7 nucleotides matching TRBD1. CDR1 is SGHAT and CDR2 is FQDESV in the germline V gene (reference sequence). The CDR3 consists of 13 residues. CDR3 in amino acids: CGSRGKRSYVQYF. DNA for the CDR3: TGTGGCAGCAGGGGGAAGCGATCCTACGTGCAGTACTTC.

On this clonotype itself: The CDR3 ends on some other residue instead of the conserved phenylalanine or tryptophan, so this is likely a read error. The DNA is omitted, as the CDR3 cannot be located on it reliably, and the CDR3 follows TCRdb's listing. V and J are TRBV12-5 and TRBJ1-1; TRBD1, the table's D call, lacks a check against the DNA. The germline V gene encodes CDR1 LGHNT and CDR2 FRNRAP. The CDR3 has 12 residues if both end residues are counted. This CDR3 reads CASGLGQGEGFI.

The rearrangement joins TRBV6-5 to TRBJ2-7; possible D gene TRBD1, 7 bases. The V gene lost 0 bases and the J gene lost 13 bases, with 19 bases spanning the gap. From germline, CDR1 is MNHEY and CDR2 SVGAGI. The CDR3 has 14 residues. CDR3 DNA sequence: TGTGCCAGCAGTTACTCCGGACAGGATGGAGGGCACTACTTC. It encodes CASSYSGQDGGHYF.

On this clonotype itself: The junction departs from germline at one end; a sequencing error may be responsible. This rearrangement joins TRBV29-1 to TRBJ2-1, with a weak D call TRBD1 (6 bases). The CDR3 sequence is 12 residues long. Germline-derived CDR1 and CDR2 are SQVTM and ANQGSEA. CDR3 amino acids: CSIQGSYNERFF. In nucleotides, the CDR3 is TGCAGCATACAGGGCTCCTACAATGAGCGGTTCTTC.

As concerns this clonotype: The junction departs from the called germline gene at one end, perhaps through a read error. Written as DNA, the CDR3 is TGTGCCACCAGTGAGTCGTTTTCAGGATCACAACTCAAAGATACGCAGTATTTT. Amino acid sequence: CATSESFSGSQLKDTQYF. The V gene is TRBV10-3, the J gene TRBJ2-3; D remains ambiguous. This CDR3 comprises 18 residues. The germline gives CDR1 ENHRY, CDR2 SYGVKD.

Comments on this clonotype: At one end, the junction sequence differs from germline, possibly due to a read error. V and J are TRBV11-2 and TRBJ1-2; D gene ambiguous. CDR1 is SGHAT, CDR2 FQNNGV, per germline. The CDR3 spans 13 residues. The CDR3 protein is CSSSLEVNYGYTF. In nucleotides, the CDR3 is TGTTCCAGCAGCTTAGAGGTGAACTATGGCTATACCTTC.

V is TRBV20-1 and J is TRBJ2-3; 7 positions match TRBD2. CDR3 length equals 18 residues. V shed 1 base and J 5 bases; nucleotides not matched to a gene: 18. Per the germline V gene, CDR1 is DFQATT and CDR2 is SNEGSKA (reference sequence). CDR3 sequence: CSARGGGSGPWGVDTQYF. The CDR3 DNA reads TGCAGTGCTAGAGGGGGAGGGAGCGGCCCCTGGGGGGTAGATACGCAGTATTTT.